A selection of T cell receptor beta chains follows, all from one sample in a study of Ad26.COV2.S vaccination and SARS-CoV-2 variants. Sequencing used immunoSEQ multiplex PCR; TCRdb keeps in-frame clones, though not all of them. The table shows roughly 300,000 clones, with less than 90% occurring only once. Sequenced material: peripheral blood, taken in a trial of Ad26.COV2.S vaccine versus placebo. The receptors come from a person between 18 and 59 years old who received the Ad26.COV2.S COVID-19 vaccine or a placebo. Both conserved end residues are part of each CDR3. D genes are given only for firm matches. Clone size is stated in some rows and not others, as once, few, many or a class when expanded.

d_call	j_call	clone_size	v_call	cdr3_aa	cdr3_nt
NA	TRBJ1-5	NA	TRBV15	CATSREEHQPQHF	TGTGCCACCAGCAGAGAGGAACATCAGCCCCAGCATTTT
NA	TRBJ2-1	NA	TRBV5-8	CASSLEGRVGTRSGEQFF	TGTGCCAGCAGCTTGGAGGGGCGGGTAGGGACTCGCTCAGGTGAGCAGTTCTTC
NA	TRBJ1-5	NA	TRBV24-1	CATSDSTDQPQHF	TGTGCCACCAGTGATTCGACTGATCAGCCCCAGCATTTT
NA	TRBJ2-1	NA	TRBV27	CASSLEGGLSYNEQFF	TGTGCCAGCAGTTTAGAAGGGGGTCTGTCCTACAATGAGCAGTTCTTC
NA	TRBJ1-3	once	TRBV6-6	CASSYGWASGNTIYF	TGTGCCAGCAGTTACGGTTGGGCTTCTGGAAACACCATATATTTT
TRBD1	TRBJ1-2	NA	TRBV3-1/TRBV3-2	CASSPQGGRSYGYTF	TGTGCCAGCAGCCCCCAGGGGGGCAGGTCCTATGGCTACACCTTC
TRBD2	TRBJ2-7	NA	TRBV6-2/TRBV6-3	CASSLRSSGRSEQYF	TGTGCCAGCAGCCTACGGTCTAGCGGGAGATCCGAGCAGTACTTC
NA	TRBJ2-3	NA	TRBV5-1	CASSPTVTDTQYF	TGCGCCAGCAGCCCGACGGTCACAGATACGCAGTATTTT
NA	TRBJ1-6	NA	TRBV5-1	CASSLTGRYSPLHF	TGCGCCAGCAGCTTGACAGGGCGTTATTCACCCCTCCACTTT
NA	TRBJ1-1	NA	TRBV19	CASSIQAGGTEAFF	TGTGCCAGTAGTATACAGGCTGGGGGAACTGAAGCTTTCTTT
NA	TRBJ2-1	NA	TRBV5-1	CASSLSQGRGEQFF	TGCGCCAGCAGCTTATCCCAGGGAAGGGGTGAGCAGTTCTTC
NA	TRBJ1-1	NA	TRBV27	CASSFRGTEAFF	TGTGCCAGCAGTTTTCGCGGCACTGAAGCTTTCTTT
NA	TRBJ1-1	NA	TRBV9	CASSVEQVNTEAFF	TGTGCCAGCAGCGTAGAACAAGTGAACACTGAAGCTTTCTTT
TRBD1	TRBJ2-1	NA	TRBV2	CASSGDRAAYNEQFF	TGTGCCAGCAGTGGAGACAGGGCAGCCTACAATGAGCAGTTCTTC
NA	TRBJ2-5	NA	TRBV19	CASSIRQSMYQETQYF	TGTGCCAGTAGTATTCGGCAGTCGATGTACCAAGAGACCCAGTACTTC
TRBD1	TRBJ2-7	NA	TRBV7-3	CASSVDRPYEQYF	TGTGCCAGCAGTGTGGACAGGCCCTACGAGCAGTACTTC
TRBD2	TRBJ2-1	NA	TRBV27	CASRDYESSYNEQFF	TGTGCCAGCCGGGACTATGAGAGCTCCTACAATGAGCAGTTCTTC
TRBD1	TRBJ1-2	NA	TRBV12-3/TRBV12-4	CASSRQGFSGYTF	TGTGCCAGCAGTCGACAGGGGTTCTCTGGCTACACCTTC
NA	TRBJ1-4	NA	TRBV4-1	CASSQELGTTNEKLFF	TGCGCCAGCAGCCAAGAGTTGGGGACAACTAATGAAAAACTGTTTTTT
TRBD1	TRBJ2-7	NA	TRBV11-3	CASSLDRARDYEQYF	TGTGCCAGCAGCCTAGACAGGGCGAGAGATTACGAGCAGTACTTC
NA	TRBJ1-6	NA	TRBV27	CASSLPSDLTVTYNSPLHF	TGTGCCAGCAGTTTACCCTCGGACCTGACGGTGACCTATAATTCACCCCTCCACTTT
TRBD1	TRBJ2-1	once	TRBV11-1	CASSPRDRERSLEQFF	TGTGCCAGCAGCCCACGGGACAGGGAGCGAAGTCTAGAGCAGTTCTTC
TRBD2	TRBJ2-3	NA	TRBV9	CASSVEGSGGVLDTQYF	TGTGCCAGCAGCGTAGAAGGTAGCGGGGGTGTATTAGATACGCAGTATTTT
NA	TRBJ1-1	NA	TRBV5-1	CASSLGQENTEAFF	TGCGCCAGCAGCTTGGGGCAAGAGAACACTGAAGCTTTCTTT
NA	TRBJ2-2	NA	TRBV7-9	CASKPGADTGELFF	TGTGCCAGCAAGCCCGGGGCCGACACCGGGGAGCTGTTTTTT
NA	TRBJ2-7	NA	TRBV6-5	CASSYIGFSEQYF	TGTGCCAGCAGTTACATAGGGTTTTCCGAGCAGTACTTC
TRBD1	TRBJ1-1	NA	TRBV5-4	CASSWSLRDRGTEAFF	TGTGCCAGCAGCTGGTCACTCCGGGACAGGGGTACTGAAGCTTTCTTT
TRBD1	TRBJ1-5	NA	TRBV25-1	CASSRSGQGDQPQHF	TGTGCCAGCAGTAGATCGGGACAGGGGGATCAGCCCCAGCATTTT
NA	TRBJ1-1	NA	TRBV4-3	CASSRAIVNTEAFF	TGCGCCAGCAGCCGGGCCATCGTTAACACTGAAGCTTTCTTT
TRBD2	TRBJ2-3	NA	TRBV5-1	CASLRASGNTDTQYF	TGCGCCAGCCTAAGGGCTAGCGGAAACACAGATACGCAGTATTTT
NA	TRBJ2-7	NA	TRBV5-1	CASSWDTTILQYF	TGCGCCAGCAGCTGGGACACCACTATTCTGCAGTACTTC
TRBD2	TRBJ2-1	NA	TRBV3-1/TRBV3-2	CASSPPAAGGLGEQFF	TGTGCCAGCAGCCCCCCGGCAGCGGGGGGGCTGGGTGAGCAGTTCTTC
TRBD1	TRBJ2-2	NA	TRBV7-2	CASNYGTGRSGELFF	TGTGCCAGCAACTATGGGACAGGACGTTCCGGGGAGCTGTTTTTT
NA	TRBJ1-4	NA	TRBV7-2	CASSLRGAKLFF	TGTGCCAGCAGCTTAAGGGGAGCAAAACTGTTTTTT
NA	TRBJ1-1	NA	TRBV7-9	CASSRDHTEAFF	TGTGCCAGCAGCCGCGACCACACTGAAGCTTTCTTT
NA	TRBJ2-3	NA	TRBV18	CASSHERGQGANTQYF	TGTGCCAGCTCACACGAAAGAGGGCAGGGAGCCAATACGCAGTATTTT
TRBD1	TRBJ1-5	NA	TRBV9	CASSVEGQGAQPQHF	TGTGCCAGCAGCGTAGAGGGACAGGGGGCGCAGCCCCAGCATTTT
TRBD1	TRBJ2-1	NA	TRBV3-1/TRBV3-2	CASSQGDRAEQFF	TGTGCCAGCAGCCAAGGAGACAGGGCTGAGCAGTTCTTC
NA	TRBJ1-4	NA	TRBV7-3	CASSPSTNEKLFF	TGTGCCAGCAGCCCTTCAACTAATGAAAAACTGTTTTTT
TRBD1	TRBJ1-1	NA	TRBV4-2	CASSLKSRGQGFGEAFF	TGTGCCAGCAGCCTCAAGTCGCGGGGACAGGGATTTGGAGAAGCTTTCTTT
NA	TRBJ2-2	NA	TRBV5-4	CASSPRDLASGELFF	TGTGCCAGCAGCCCCCGGGACTTGGCGTCCGGGGAGCTGTTTTTT
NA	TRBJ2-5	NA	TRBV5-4	CASSLRSETQYF	TGTGCCAGCAGCCTCCGGTCAGAGACCCAGTACTTC
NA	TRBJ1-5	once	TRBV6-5	CASSYRQTGQPQHF	TGTGCCAGCAGTTACCGGCAGACGGGTCAGCCCCAGCATTTT
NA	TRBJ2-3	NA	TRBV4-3	CASSQTDPYVNTQYF	TGCGCCAGCAGCCAGACGGACCCGTACGTCAATACGCAGTATTTT
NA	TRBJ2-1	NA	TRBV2	CASSPGRLSYNEQFF	TGTGCCAGCAGCCCCGGGCGGTTATCCTACAATGAGCAGTTCTTC
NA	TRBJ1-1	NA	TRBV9	CASSVEGRVNTEAFF	TGTGCCAGCAGCGTAGAAGGCAGGGTAAACACTGAAGCTTTCTTT
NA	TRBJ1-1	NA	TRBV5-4	CASSLVPLWEAFF	TGTGCCAGCAGCTTGGTACCTCTCTGGGAAGCTTTCTTT
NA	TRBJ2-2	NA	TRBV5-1	CASSEDRGRSTGELFF	TGCGCCAGCAGCGAGGACAGAGGACGTTCCACCGGGGAGCTGTTTTTT
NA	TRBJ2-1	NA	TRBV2	CASSEEERKYNEQFF	TGTGCCAGCAGTGAAGAGGAGCGGAAATACAATGAGCAGTTCTTC
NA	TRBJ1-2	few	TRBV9	CASSVARAPNYGYTF	TGTGCCAGCAGCGTAGCCAGGGCGCCTAACTATGGCTACACCTTC
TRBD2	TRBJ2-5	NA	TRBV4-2	CASSPGLALQTQYF	TGTGCCAGCAGCCCCGGACTAGCGCTCCAGACCCAGTACTTC
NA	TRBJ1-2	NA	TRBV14	CASSQLGLNYGYTF	TGTGCCAGCAGCCAACTGGGCCTGAACTATGGCTACACCTTC
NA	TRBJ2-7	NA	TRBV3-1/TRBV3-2	CASSQGGPGLASEQYF	TGTGCCAGCAGCCAAGGGGGGCCGGGACTCGCTTCCGAGCAGTACTTC
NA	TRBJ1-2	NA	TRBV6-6	CASSYQDSLMYGYTF	TGTGCCAGCAGTTACCAGGACAGTTTGATGTATGGCTACACCTTC